These T cell receptor beta chains were read from a single sample in a study of T cells in Graves' hyperthyroidism and ophthalmopathy. TCRdb re-called the multiplex PCR reads through MiXCR, storing one row per CDR3 protein. The table lists under 400,000 distinct CDR3 sequences, roughly 13% of them singletons. Source material: blood. The receptors shown here come from a young woman with Graves' hyperthyroidism. Each CDR3 is given with its conserved first and last residue. A D gene is named only where the DNA matches it firmly. Where a row states a size, it is once, few, many or the class of an expanded clone; other rows omit it.

d_call: TRBD2
j_call: TRBJ2-3
clone_size: .
v_call: TRBV15
cdr3_aa: CATSPNSSGSWRAADTQYF
cdr3_nt: TGTGCCACCAGCCCCAACAGCAGCGGGAGTTGGAGGGCAGCAGATACGCAGTATTTT

d_call: TRBD1
j_call: TRBJ1-5
clone_size: .
v_call: TRBV10-3
cdr3_aa: CAISGPSTGSAPQHF
cdr3_nt: TGTGCCATCAGTGGCCCTTCGACAGGGTCGGCGCCCCAGCATTTT

d_call: .
j_call: TRBJ1-2
clone_size: few
v_call: TRBV10-3
cdr3_aa: CAITPTGTPEKNGYTF
cdr3_nt: TGTGCCATCACCCCGACCGGGACACCAGAGAAGAATGGCTACACCTTC

d_call: .
j_call: TRBJ2-3
clone_size: many
v_call: TRBV6-5
cdr3_aa: CASSYPVGGMTDTQYF
cdr3_nt: TGTGCCAGCAGTTACCCCGTTGGGGGGATGACAGATACGCAGTATTTT

d_call: .
j_call: TRBJ2-1
clone_size: many
v_call: TRBV25-1
cdr3_aa: CASSPHPTTGLYNEQFF
cdr3_nt: TGTGCCAGCAGTCCCCATCCCACTACAGGGCTGTACAATGAGCAGTTCTTC

d_call: .
j_call: TRBJ1-6
clone_size: few
v_call: TRBV6-5
cdr3_aa: CASSYSQSSYNSPLHF
cdr3_nt: TGTGCCAGCAGTTACTCCCAGAGCTCCTATAATTCACCCCTCCACTTT

d_call: .
j_call: TRBJ1-1
clone_size: medium-sized
v_call: TRBV3-1
cdr3_aa: CASSQDSEAFF
cdr3_nt: TGCGCCAGCAGCCAGGATTCTGAAGCTTTCTTT

d_call: TRBD1
j_call: TRBJ1-5
clone_size: .
v_call: TRBV15
cdr3_aa: CATSIGGQSLYSNQPQHF
cdr3_nt: TGTGCCACCAGCATCGGGGGACAGTCATTATATAGCAATCAGCCCCAGCATTTT

d_call: TRBD2
j_call: TRBJ2-5
clone_size: few
v_call: TRBV19
cdr3_aa: CASSRDSSGGEETQYF
cdr3_nt: TGTGCCAGTAGTAGAGATTCATCGGGGGGAGAGGAGACCCAGTACTTC

d_call: .
j_call: TRBJ2-1
clone_size: .
v_call: TRBV5-1
cdr3_aa: CASSDPGSYNEQFF
cdr3_nt: TGCGCCAGCAGCGACCCGGGCTCCTACAATGAGCAGTTCTTC

d_call: .
j_call: TRBJ2-2
clone_size: .
v_call: TRBV29-1
cdr3_aa: CSASKTMNTGELFF
cdr3_nt: TGCAGCGCATCTAAGACAATGAACACCGGGGAGCTGTTTTTT

d_call: .
j_call: TRBJ2-7
clone_size: many
v_call: TRBV13
cdr3_aa: CASSLAAYEQYF
cdr3_nt: TGTGCCAGCAGCTTAGCCGCCTACGAGCAGTACTTC

d_call: .
j_call: TRBJ1-2
clone_size: many
v_call: TRBV27
cdr3_aa: CASSLSMTGTVYGYTF
cdr3_nt: TGTGCCAGCAGTTTATCGATGACCGGGACCGTCTATGGCTACACCTTC

d_call: .
j_call: TRBJ1-5
clone_size: .
v_call: TRBV27
cdr3_aa: CASSFGLNNQPQHF
cdr3_nt: TGTGCCAGCAGTTTCGGACTGAACAATCAGCCCCAGCATTTT

d_call: TRBD2
j_call: TRBJ2-3
clone_size: many
v_call: TRBV7-8
cdr3_aa: CASSFFSALILFGTRPYTDTQYF
cdr3_nt: TGTGCCAGCAGCTTCTTTTCGGCCCTGATTCTCTTCGGGACTAGACCCTACACAGATACGCAGTATTTT

d_call: .
j_call: TRBJ2-5
clone_size: few
v_call: TRBV5-1
cdr3_aa: CASSPGINSGETQYF
cdr3_nt: TGCGCCAGCAGCCCCGGAATTAACTCGGGAGAGACCCAGTACTTC

d_call: .
j_call: TRBJ1-5
clone_size: many
v_call: TRBV28
cdr3_aa: CASRPRQAEGLWPQHF
cdr3_nt: TGTGCCAGCAGACCGCGACAGGCTGAGGGTTTATGGCCCCAGCATTTT

d_call: TRBD2
j_call: TRBJ2-1
clone_size: .
v_call: TRBV19
cdr3_aa: CASSQAGVGQTEQFF
cdr3_nt: TGTGCCAGTAGCCAAGCGGGAGTGGGCCAGACTGAGCAGTTCTTC

d_call: .
j_call: TRBJ2-3
clone_size: many
v_call: TRBV3-1
cdr3_aa: CASNDHSTDTQYF
cdr3_nt: TGTGCCAGTAACGACCACAGCACAGATACGCAGTATTTT

d_call: .
j_call: TRBJ1-1
clone_size: many
v_call: TRBV3-1
cdr3_aa: CASSQEQGHTEAFF
cdr3_nt: TGTGCCAGCAGCCAAGAACAGGGCCACACTGAAGCTTTCTTT

d_call: .
j_call: TRBJ1-5
clone_size: many
v_call: TRBV6-2/TRBV6-3
cdr3_aa: CASSAPGRGGNQPQHF
cdr3_nt: TGTGCCAGCAGTGCCCCAGGGAGGGGAGGCAATCAGCCCCAGCATTTT

d_call: TRBD2
j_call: TRBJ2-3
clone_size: .
v_call: TRBV5-1
cdr3_aa: CASSLVGGSPSTDTQYF
cdr3_nt: TGCGCCAGCAGCTTGGTGGGGGGGTCCCCTAGCACAGATACGCAGTATTTT

d_call: .
j_call: TRBJ1-2
clone_size: many
v_call: TRBV6-1
cdr3_aa: CASSRIRTDPNYGYTF
cdr3_nt: TGTGCCAGCAGTCGGATCCGGACAGATCCTAACTATGGCTACACCTTC

d_call: TRBD1
j_call: TRBJ1-3
clone_size: .
v_call: TRBV5-1
cdr3_aa: CASSLTGTAKRAIYF
cdr3_nt: TGCGCCAGCAGCCTGACCGGGACAGCTAAACGAGCCATATATTTT

d_call: .
j_call: TRBJ2-1
clone_size: .
v_call: TRBV20-1
cdr3_aa: CSARGGVEQFF
cdr3_nt: TGCAGTGCTAGAGGTGGGGTTGAGCAGTTCTTC

d_call: TRBD2
j_call: TRBJ2-7
clone_size: many
v_call: TRBV30
cdr3_aa: CAWRGGLAGRSYEQYF
cdr3_nt: TGTGCCTGGAGGGGAGGGCTAGCGGGAAGATCCTACGAGCAGTACTTC

d_call: TRBD2
j_call: TRBJ2-1
clone_size: many
v_call: TRBV7-9
cdr3_aa: CASSPPGTSGGNEQFF
cdr3_nt: TGTGCCAGCAGCCCCCCCGGGACTAGCGGGGGCAACGAGCAGTTCTTC

d_call: .
j_call: TRBJ2-2
clone_size: .
v_call: TRBV24-1
cdr3_aa: CATSGRNPRDLYTGELFF
cdr3_nt: TGTGCCACCAGTGGCCGAAATCCCCGGGACTTATACACCGGGGAGCTGTTTTTT

d_call: .
j_call: TRBJ1-4
clone_size: few
v_call: TRBV28
cdr3_aa: CASRIGGEKLFF
cdr3_nt: TGTGCCAGCAGAATAGGGGGTGAAAAACTGTTTTTT

d_call: TRBD2
j_call: TRBJ2-5
clone_size: many
v_call: TRBV7-2
cdr3_aa: CASSARLAGGYQETQYF
cdr3_nt: TGTGCCAGCAGCGCAAGACTAGCGGGGGGGTACCAAGAGACCCAGTACTTC

d_call: .
j_call: TRBJ1-2
clone_size: few
v_call: TRBV4-1
cdr3_aa: CASSQVQGLGGYTF
cdr3_nt: TGCGCCAGCAGCCAAGTTCAGGGACTCGGTGGCTACACCTTC

d_call: TRBD1
j_call: TRBJ1-1
clone_size: many
v_call: TRBV5-1
cdr3_aa: CASSWTGATEAFF
cdr3_nt: TGCGCCAGCAGCTGGACAGGGGCCACTGAAGCTTTCTTT

d_call: .
j_call: TRBJ1-2
clone_size: few
v_call: TRBV7-9
cdr3_aa: CASSLFPANYGYTF
cdr3_nt: TGTGCCAGCAGCTTGTTTCCCGCTAACTATGGCTACACCTTC

d_call: TRBD2
j_call: TRBJ2-3
clone_size: many
v_call: TRBV20-1
cdr3_aa: CSARDGLGNTDTQYF
cdr3_nt: TGCAGTGCTAGAGACGGACTAGGAAACACAGATACGCAGTATTTT

d_call: TRBD1
j_call: TRBJ2-1
clone_size: .
v_call: TRBV4-3
cdr3_aa: CASSHAGQGYNEQFF
cdr3_nt: TGCGCCAGCAGCCATGCGGGACAGGGCTACAATGAGCAGTTCTTC

d_call: .
j_call: TRBJ1-2
clone_size: many
v_call: TRBV6-1
cdr3_aa: CASSPSLFYGYTF
cdr3_nt: TGTGCCAGCAGTCCCTCTTTATTCTATGGCTACACCTTC

d_call: .
j_call: TRBJ2-2
clone_size: .
v_call: TRBV18
cdr3_aa: CASSPPFQGDTGGLFF
cdr3_nt: TGTGCCAGCTCACCACCCTTTCAGGGGGACACCGGGGGGCTGTTTTTT

d_call: .
j_call: TRBJ1-5
clone_size: many
v_call: TRBV20-1
cdr3_aa: CSASSDREYQPQHF
cdr3_nt: TGCAGTGCTAGTTCTGACCGAGAGTACCAGCCCCAGCATTTT

d_call: .
j_call: TRBJ2-1
clone_size: few
v_call: TRBV15
cdr3_aa: CATSREARGSYNEQFF
cdr3_nt: TGTGCCACCAGCAGAGAGGCCCGGGGCTCCTACAATGAGCAGTTCTTC

d_call: .
j_call: TRBJ2-6
clone_size: few
v_call: TRBV20-1
cdr3_aa: CSLLGPRHDSGANVLTF
cdr3_nt: TGCAGCCTCCTAGGACCCCGTCACGACTCTGGGGCCAACGTCCTGACTTTC

d_call: .
j_call: TRBJ1-3
clone_size: many
v_call: TRBV11-3
cdr3_aa: CASSLDGRNTIYF
cdr3_nt: TGTGCCAGCAGCTTAGATGGCAGAAACACCATATATTTT

d_call: TRBD2
j_call: TRBJ2-3
clone_size: many
v_call: TRBV20-1
cdr3_aa: CSARETASGGAKVAITTDTQYF
cdr3_nt: TGCAGTGCTAGAGAAACGGCTAGCGGGGGGGCGAAGGTTGCAATTACCACAGATACGCAGTATTTT

d_call: TRBD2
j_call: TRBJ2-3
clone_size: many
v_call: TRBV3-1
cdr3_aa: CASSQEGPASGYTQYF
cdr3_nt: TGTGCCAGCAGCCAAGAAGGGCCAGCTAGCGGTTATACGCAGTATTTT

d_call: TRBD2
j_call: TRBJ2-1
clone_size: many
v_call: TRBV28
cdr3_aa: CASSFETASGRYNEQFF
cdr3_nt: TGTGCCAGCAGTTTTGAGACCGCTAGCGGGAGGTACAATGAGCAGTTCTTC

d_call: TRBD1
j_call: TRBJ1-5
clone_size: many
v_call: TRBV19
cdr3_aa: CASTEDRVVNQPQHF
cdr3_nt: TGTGCCAGTACCGAGGACAGGGTTGTCAATCAGCCCCAGCATTTT

d_call: .
j_call: TRBJ2-1
clone_size: .
v_call: TRBV3-1
cdr3_aa: CASSQDWSEQFF
cdr3_nt: TGTGCCAGCAGCCAAGATTGGAGTGAGCAGTTCTTC

d_call: TRBD1
j_call: TRBJ1-1
clone_size: many
v_call: TRBV5-1
cdr3_aa: CASSLGGLEGAIMNTEAFF
cdr3_nt: TGCGCCAGCAGCTTGGGGGGCTTGGAGGGGGCAATTATGAACACTGAAGCTTTCTTT

d_call: .
j_call: TRBJ1-2
clone_size: many
v_call: TRBV28
cdr3_aa: CASSFVLGDLYPSGTF
cdr3_nt: TGTGCCAGCAGTTTTGTCTTGGGCGACTTATATCCCTCCGGGACCTTC

d_call: TRBD1
j_call: TRBJ2-2
clone_size: many
v_call: TRBV7-9
cdr3_aa: CASSLLTGVNTGELFF
cdr3_nt: TGTGCCAGCAGCCTCCTAACAGGGGTGAACACCGGGGAGCTGTTTTTT

d_call: .
j_call: TRBJ1-2
clone_size: .
v_call: TRBV3-1
cdr3_aa: CVSSQTAGVNYGYTF
cdr3_nt: TGTGTCAGCAGCCAAACTGCAGGAGTGAACTATGGCTACACCTTC

d_call: .
j_call: TRBJ2-7
clone_size: many
v_call: TRBV27
cdr3_aa: CASGKNRAPREQYF
cdr3_nt: TGTGCCAGCGGAAAAAACAGGGCGCCACGGGAGCAGTACTTC

d_call: .
j_call: TRBJ2-1
clone_size: many
v_call: TRBV25-1
cdr3_aa: CASSGQINNEQFF
cdr3_nt: TGTGCCAGCAGTGGGCAGATAAACAATGAGCAGTTCTTC

d_call: .
j_call: TRBJ2-7
clone_size: few
v_call: TRBV19
cdr3_aa: CASSMVRGYEQYF
cdr3_nt: TGTGCCAGTAGTATGGTCAGGGGTTACGAGCAGTACTTC